The clone carrying this T cell receptor beta chain turned up a few times. The target antigen is unknown. Stable disease denoted Graves' hyperthyroidism without ophthalmopathy progression within 18 months. This sample stems from a study of T cells in Graves' hyperthyroidism and ophthalmopathy. General observations from the study: A model using 13 V-J features told ophthalmopathy apart from stable hyperthyroidism.

The length of the CDR3 is 15 residues. The V gene's germline CDR1 is SNHLY and CDR2 FYNNEI. V was shortened by 0 bases and J by 4 bases, with 10 bases between the two germline ends. TCR beta CDR3 regions were amplified from RNA transcripts. HTBI primers were employed in a first-round RT-PCR of the TCR CDR3. TCRdb redid the calling of the multiplex PCR reads with MiXCR, one entry per CDR3 protein. The table records approximately 630,000 distinct CDR3 sequences, around 15% of them present only once. Sequenced sample: blood. The J gene is TRBJ1-5, the V gene TRBV2, with a possible D match to TRBD1 (5 bases). This TCR came from a woman aged 30 to 39 with Graves' hyperthyroidism. This CDR3 is CASSEARELNQPQHF. In DNA form, the CDR3 reads TGTGCCAGCAGTGAAGCCAGGGAGCTTAATCAGCCCCAGCATTTT.